These 29 T cell receptor beta chains originate from one sample sequenced in a study of T-cell reconstitution after alpha-beta-depleted transplantation in children. Unique molecular identifiers were incorporated into the prepared TCRbeta library. Each CDR3 protein is one row after TCRdb ran MiXCR on the PCR reads. The table includes about 980,000 distinct CDR3 sequences, 25% to 30% detected once. The source was PBMCs, mostly from graft donor cells, collected 360 days after TCRalphabeta/CD19-depleted stem cell transplant. Receptor source: a boy younger than two who had a stem cell transplant for SCID, so the T cells may come from the graft donor.

This clonotype was seen a handful of times. This chain links TRBV20-1 with TRBJ1-2; D ambiguous. Trimming shortened V by 1 base and J by 3 bases, and 12 bases separated the two germline ends. CDR3 length: 14 amino acids. CDR1 and CDR2 from the germline V gene are DFQATT and SNEGSKA (reference sequence). This CDR3 is CSARVGKGYYGYTF. DNA for the CDR3: TGCAGTGCTAGAGTTGGCAAGGGATACTATGGCTACACCTTC.

The chain links TRBV7-9 to TRBJ1-5, with a tentative D call TRBD1 (5 bases). Per germline, CDR1 SEHNR and CDR2 FQNEAQ (reference sequence). V was shortened by 1 base and J by 2 bases, with 12 bases between the two germline ends. CDR3 length: 16 residues. The CDR3 DNA is TGTGCCAGCAGCTTAGGGTCAGGCAGGGGCAATCAGCCCCAGCATTTT. Residues: CASSLGSGRGNQPQHF.

This rearrangement joins TRBV5-1 to TRBJ2-1; D is possibly TRBD2 (6 bases). Germline V lookup: CDR1 SGHRS, CDR2 YFSETQ. This CDR3 has 17 amino acids. Trimming took off 3 bases at V and 3 bases at J, with 19 bases between the two ends. This CDR3 reads CASSSPRGKLVYNEQFF. The CDR3 DNA is TGCGCCAGCAGCTCCCCCCGGGGGAAACTGGTCTACAATGAGCAGTTCTTC.

This clonotype was detected ten times or more. CDR3 loop: CASSLYGAGTPYEQYF. CDR3 sequence (DNA): TGTGCCAGCAGCCTATATGGGGCCGGGACACCCTACGAGCAGTACTTC. The gene calls are TRBV12-3 or TRBV12-4 and TRBJ2-7, with D possibly TRBD1 on 6 matching bases. V was shortened by 6 bases and J by 2 bases, with 20 bases between the two germline ends. The length of the CDR3 is 16 residues.

The gene calls are TRBV10-3 and TRBJ2-5; the match to TRBD2 covers 16 bases. The CDR3 loop spans 19 amino acids. Germline trimming cut 2 bases from V and 5 bases from J; bases unmatched to any gene: 11. CDR1 is ENHRY, CDR2 SYGVKD, per germline. CDR3 sequence: CAISEAPGLAGGSWETQYF. CDR3 DNA: TGTGCCATCAGTGAGGCCCCGGGACTAGCGGGGGGGTCGTGGGAGACCCAGTACTTC.

This clonotype turned up a few times. CDR3: CASSPRIRDGIYGYTF. CDR3 sequence (DNA): TGTGCCAGCAGCCCGCGGATCCGGGACGGGATCTATGGCTACACCTTC. V usage is TRBV13 and J usage is TRBJ1-2, with D possibly matching TRBD1 (5 bases). Trimming took off 5 bases at V and 4 bases at J, with 20 bases between the two ends. The CDR3 spans 16 residues. Germline V gives CDR1 PRHDT, CDR2 FYEKMQ (reference sequence).

The table lists this clonotype with many counts. This chain uses TRBV11-2 with TRBJ2-1; TRBD2 aligns across 7 bases. Germline values: CDR1 SGHAT, CDR2 FQNNGV. The CDR3 extends over 15 amino acids. Trimming cost V 5 bases and J 8 bases; bases outside gene matches: 12. Written as DNA, the CDR3 is TGTGCCAGCAGCCATCCGGGACTACCTCTCCATGAGCAGTTCTTC. Translating it yields CASSHPGLPLHEQFF.

This chain joins TRBV18 and TRBJ1-4; D is unclear. Trimming removed 6 bases at V and 5 bases at J, with 16 bases between. Germline V gives CDR1 KGHSH, CDR2 LQKENI. The CDR3 is 15 amino acids. The CDR3 reads CASSPLPAPNEKLFF. As DNA, the CDR3 is TGTGCCAGCTCTCCGCTTCCAGCCCCCAATGAAAAACTGTTTTTT. Complete variable domain (other parts from reference TRBV18 and TRBJ1-4): NAGVMQNPRHLVRRRGQEARLRCSPMKGHSHVYWYRQLPEEGLKFMVYLQKENIIDESGMPKERFSAEFPKEGPSILRIQQVVRGDSAAYFCASSPLPAPNEKLFFGSGTQLSVL.

The chain joins TRBV20-1 to TRBJ2-7, with 7 bases aligning to TRBD2. The CDR3 runs to 15 residues. The V and J ends lost 5 bases and 2 bases, in that order; junction bases with no gene match: 12. Per germline, CDR1 DFQATT and CDR2 SNEGSKA (reference sequence). CDR3 in DNA: TGCAGTGCTTCTATCGGGCTAGCGGCTACCTACGAGCAGTACTTC. Its protein is CSASIGLAATYEQYF.

This clonotype was seen only a few times. The V gene is TRBV12-3 or TRBV12-4, the J gene TRBJ2-7; D possibly corresponds to TRBD1 (5 bases). The V gene lost 5 bases and the J gene lost 4 bases, with 9 bases spanning the gap. This CDR3 has 12 amino acids. CDR3 amino acids: CASSGQPYEQYF. The DNA for the CDR3 is TGTGCCAGCAGTGGACAACCTTACGAGCAGTACTTC.

V is TRBV28 and J is TRBJ2-3, with D unclear. The germline CDR1 and CDR2 sequences are MDHEN and SYDVKM. The CDR3 runs to 14 residues. Trimming removed 6 bases at V and 0 bases at J, with 10 bases between. The CDR3: CASSTVSSTDTQYF. The CDR3 nucleotides read TGTGCCAGCAGCACAGTCTCTAGCACAGATACGCAGTATTTT.

V usage is TRBV15 and J usage is TRBJ1-2; D gene ambiguous. The CDR3 consists of 13 residues. V lost 1 base to trimming and J lost 4 bases, with 7 bases between them. Germline V CDR1 and CDR2: LNHNV, YYDKDF (reference sequence). The CDR3 DNA reads as TGTGCCACCAGCAGAGGTCTTATCTATGGCTACACCTTC. Translating it yields CATSRGLIYGYTF.

The rearrangement uses TRBV7-2 and TRBJ2-4; D gene uncertain. Germline CDR1 SGHTA, CDR2 FQGNSA. The CDR3 runs to 14 residues. V lost 3 bases, J lost 7 bases, and 13 bases lay in between. The CDR3 protein is CASSLLLSPNIQYF. The CDR3 DNA sequence: TGTGCCAGCAGCTTGTTGTTATCCCCCAACATTCAGTACTTC.

This chain uses TRBV29-1 with TRBJ1-2, with a tentative D call TRBD1 (6 bases). V gave up 4 bases and J gave up 8 bases, with 11 bases separating them. CDR3 length: 11 amino acids. In germline, CDR1 is SQVTM, CDR2 ANQGSEA. The CDR3 nucleotides read TGCAGCGTTGGACCAGGGGTCGGCTACACCTTC. Protein sequence: CSVGPGVGYTF.

The chain combines TRBV20-1 with TRBJ2-1; TRBD2 matches 8 bases. Germline assignment: CDR1 DFQATT and CDR2 SNEGSKA (reference sequence). V shed 1 base, J shed 5 bases, and the junction held 7 bases outside the gene matches. The CDR3 loop spans 15 amino acids. CDR3 region: CSARVAAGGNNEQFF. The DNA of the CDR3 is TGCAGTGCTAGAGTAGCTGCGGGGGGTAACAATGAGCAGTTCTTC.

The chain couples TRBV5-1 to TRBJ2-3; possibly TRBD2 for D (5 bases). Trimming left V 3 bases short and J 5 bases short, with 10 bases between. CDR3 length: 13 residues. CDR1 is SGHRS, CDR2 YFSETQ, per germline. CDR3 DNA: TGCGCCAGCAGCTCGGGGATGGGAGATACGCAGTATTTT. Its translation: CASSSGMGDTQYF.

This clonotype was recorded many times. The chain joins TRBV12-3 or TRBV12-4 to TRBJ2-5; D is ambiguous. The CDR3 runs to 13 residues. V lost 3 bases to trimming and J lost 1 base, with 6 bases between them. The CDR3 sequence is CASSFPGQETQYF. The CDR3 bases are TGTGCCAGCAGTTTTCCAGGCCAAGAGACCCAGTACTTC.

The genes are TRBV12-3 or TRBV12-4 and TRBJ2-1; tentative D call: TRBD1 (7 bases). The germline V and J ends were trimmed by 6 bases and 10 bases, with 13 bases remaining between them. The CDR3 has 12 residues. The CDR3: CASRHRGLEQFF. CDR3 nucleotide sequence: TGTGCCAGCAGGCACAGGGGACTCGAGCAGTTCTTC.

This clonotype was observed a few times. This sequence joins TRBV27 and TRBJ1-1; no clear D gene. This CDR3 is built from 14 residues. Trimming left V 5 bases short and J 1 base short, with 11 bases between. Germline assignment: CDR1 MNHEY and CDR2 SMNVEV (reference sequence). The CDR3 DNA sequence: TGTGCCAGCAGTCCAAGGGAGCAGAACACTGAAGCTTTCTTT. Residues: CASSPREQNTEAFF.

This chain joins TRBV20-1 and TRBJ1-2, with 7 nucleotides matching TRBD1. Losses at the gene ends were 7 bases for V and 0 bases for J; bases not matched to a gene: 2. Germline assignment: CDR1 DFQATT and CDR2 SNEGSKA (reference sequence). The CDR3 length is 12 residues. The chain's CDR3 is CSGDRTNYGYTF. The CDR3 nucleotides are TGCAGTGGGGACAGAACTAACTATGGCTACACCTTC.

This clonotype was seen only a few times. The chain combines TRBV12-3 or TRBV12-4 with TRBJ2-7, with D possibly being TRBD2 (5 bases). The V end was cut by 3 bases, the J end by 5 bases, with 14 bases between. This CDR3 has 14 amino acids. CDR3 nucleotides: TGTGCCAGCAGTTTTCTATCTCCCGGGAACGAGCAGTACTTC. As protein: CASSFLSPGNEQYF.

This clonotype was found a few times. The chain is built from TRBV6-1 and TRBJ2-1; 7 bases align to TRBD1. This CDR3 is 15 amino acids long. CDR1 MNHNS and CDR2 SASEGT come from the germline V gene. The V and J ends lost 6 bases and 0 bases, in that order; junction bases with no gene match: 5. The CDR3 DNA reads as TGTGCCAGCAGCGGGGACAGAAGCTCCTACAATGAGCAGTTCTTC. It is translated as CASSGDRSSYNEQFF.

The rearrangement joins TRBV5-1 to TRBJ1-2; D not certain. CDR1 and CDR2 (germline): SGHRS, YFSETQ. Deletions cut 0 bases from V and 4 bases from J, with 10 bases between. This CDR3 is 14 amino acids long. The CDR3 sequence: CASSLALRSYGYTF. CDR3 coding DNA: TGCGCCAGCAGCTTGGCCCTAAGAAGCTATGGCTACACCTTC.

This clonotype was counted only a few times. The CDR3 coding sequence is TGCGCCAGCAGCTTGGCCTTGGGACAGCCCTCCGAGCAGTACTTC. This translates into CASSLALGQPSEQYF. This sequence joins TRBV5-1 and TRBJ2-7; TRBD1 aligns across 7 bases. Germline CDR1 reads SGHRS; CDR2 reads YFSETQ. This CDR3 has 15 residues. With 0 bases clipped from V and 6 bases from J, the junction kept 9 bases outside the gene matches.

In this sample, this clonotype turned up many times. The chain has TRBV4-2 and TRBJ2-1; TRBD1 aligns across 8 bases. The CDR3 spans 15 residues. Looked up from germline, CDR1 is LGHNA and CDR2 is YNFKEQ. V lost 0 bases and J lost 7; bases outside the gene matches: 5. The DNA of the CDR3 is TGTGCCAGCAGCCAAGAGACAGGGGTGTGGAATGAGCAGTTCTTC. It encodes CASSQETGVWNEQFF.

V gene TRBV24-1 combines with J gene TRBJ2-5, with D unclear. Germline CDR1 and CDR2: KGHDR and SFDVKD. CDR3 length: 14 amino acids. The V and J ends lost 3 bases and 4 bases respectively, with 11 bases between them. This CDR3 reads CATSDPTRVETQYF. In DNA, the CDR3 is TGTGCCACCAGTGATCCAACAAGGGTAGAGACCCAGTACTTC.

This chain uses TRBV20-1 with TRBJ2-3; 9 bases fit TRBD2. Germline V gene sequence: CDR1 DFQATT, CDR2 SNEGSKA (reference sequence). This CDR3 is 14 amino acids long. Trimming removed 4 bases from V and 6 bases from J; junction bases left unmatched: 8. CDR3: CSAKRGANVDTQYF. The CDR3 nucleotides are TGCAGTGCTAAGCGGGGGGCTAATGTGGATACGCAGTATTTT.

The gene calls are TRBV2 and TRBJ2-5; unclear D gene. The V gene lost 6 bases and the J gene lost 4 bases, with 18 bases spanning the gap. The V gene's germline CDR1 is SNHLY and CDR2 FYNNEI. This CDR3 comprises 15 residues. CDR3 amino acids: CASRPEQTIRETQYF. CDR3 sequence (DNA): TGTGCCAGCAGACCGGAACAGACAATCCGAGAGACCCAGTACTTC.

This sequence joins TRBV4-2 and TRBJ2-5; tentatively, D is TRBD2 (6 bases). CDR1 is LGHNA and CDR2 is YNFKEQ in the germline V gene. There are 14 residues in the CDR3. V lost 4 bases to trimming and J lost 4 bases, with 13 bases between them. The CDR3 sequence: CASSPLGLSETQYF. The CDR3 DNA reads as TGTGCCAGCAGCCCACTCGGACTATCAGAGACCCAGTACTTC.